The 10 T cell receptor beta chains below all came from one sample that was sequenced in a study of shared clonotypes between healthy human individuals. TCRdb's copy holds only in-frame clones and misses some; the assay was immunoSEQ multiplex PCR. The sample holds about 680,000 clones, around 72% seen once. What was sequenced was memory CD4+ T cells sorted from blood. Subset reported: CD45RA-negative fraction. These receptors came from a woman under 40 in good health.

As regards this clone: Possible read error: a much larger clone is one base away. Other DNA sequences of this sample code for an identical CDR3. This chain's CDR3 is CASSEAGTGTNEKLFF. Here the CDR3 DNA reads TGTGCCAGCAGTGAAGCTGGGACAGGGACTAATGAAAAACTGTTTTTT. The chain couples TRBV6-1 to TRBJ1-4; 9 positions match TRBD1. V gave up 0 bases and J gave up 2 bases; unmatched junction bases: 1. The CDR3 runs 16 residues. Germline values: CDR1 MNHNS, CDR2 SASEGT.

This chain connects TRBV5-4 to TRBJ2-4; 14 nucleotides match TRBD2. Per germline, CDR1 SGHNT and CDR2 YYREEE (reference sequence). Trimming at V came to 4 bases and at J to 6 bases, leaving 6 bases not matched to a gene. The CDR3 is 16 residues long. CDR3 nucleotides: TGTGCCAGCAGCACCGGGACTAGCGGGAGTCGAAACATTCAGTACTTC. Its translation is CASSTGTSGSRNIQYF.

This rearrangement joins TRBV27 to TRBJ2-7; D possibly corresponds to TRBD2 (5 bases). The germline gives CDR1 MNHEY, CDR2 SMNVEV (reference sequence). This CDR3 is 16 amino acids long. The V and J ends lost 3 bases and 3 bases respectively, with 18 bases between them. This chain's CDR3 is CASSFSGGPGFYEQYF. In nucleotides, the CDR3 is TGTGCCAGCAGTTTTTCGGGTGGTCCGGGGTTCTACGAGCAGTACTTC.

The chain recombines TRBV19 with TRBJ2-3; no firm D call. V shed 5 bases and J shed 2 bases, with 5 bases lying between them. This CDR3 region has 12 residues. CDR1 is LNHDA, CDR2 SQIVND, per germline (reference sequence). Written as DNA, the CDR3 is TGTGCCAGTAGTGGTGACACAGATACGCAGTATTTT. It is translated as CASSGDTDTQYF.

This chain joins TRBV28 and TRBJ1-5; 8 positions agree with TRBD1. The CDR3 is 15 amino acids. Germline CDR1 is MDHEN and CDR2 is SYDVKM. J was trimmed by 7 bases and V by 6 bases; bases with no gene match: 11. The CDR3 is CASRAPGGAGQPQHF. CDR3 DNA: TGTGCCAGCAGAGCCCCAGGGGGCGCCGGGCAGCCCCAGCATTTT.

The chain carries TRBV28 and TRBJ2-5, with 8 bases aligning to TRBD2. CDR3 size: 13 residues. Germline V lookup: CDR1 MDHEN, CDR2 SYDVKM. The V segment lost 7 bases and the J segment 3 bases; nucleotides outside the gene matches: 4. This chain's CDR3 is CASMELAEETQYF. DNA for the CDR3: TGTGCCAGCATGGAACTAGCGGAAGAGACCCAGTACTTC.

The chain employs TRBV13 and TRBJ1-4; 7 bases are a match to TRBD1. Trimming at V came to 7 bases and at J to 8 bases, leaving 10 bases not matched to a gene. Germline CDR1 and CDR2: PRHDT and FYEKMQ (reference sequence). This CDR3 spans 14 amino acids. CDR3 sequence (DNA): TGTGCCAGCACTCAACGACAGGGACAGGAAAAACTGTTTTTT. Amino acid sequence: CASTQRQGQEKLFF.

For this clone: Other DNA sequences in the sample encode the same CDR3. The CDR3 reads CASSSGLAGVNEQFF. The DNA for the CDR3 is TGCGCCAGCAGCTCCGGACTAGCGGGAGTAAATGAGCAGTTCTTC. The chain couples TRBV5-1 to TRBJ2-1; 13 bases map to TRBD2. This CDR3 comprises 15 residues. The germline CDR1 and CDR2 sequences are SGHRS and YFSETQ. V lost 3 bases and J lost 7; bases outside the gene matches: 4.

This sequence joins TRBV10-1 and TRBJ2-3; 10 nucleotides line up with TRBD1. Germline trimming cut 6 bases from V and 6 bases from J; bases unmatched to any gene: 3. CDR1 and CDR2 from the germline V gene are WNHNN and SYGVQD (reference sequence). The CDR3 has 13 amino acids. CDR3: CASSGTGVDTQYF. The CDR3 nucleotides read TGCGCCAGCAGCGGGACAGGGGTGGATACGCAGTATTTT.

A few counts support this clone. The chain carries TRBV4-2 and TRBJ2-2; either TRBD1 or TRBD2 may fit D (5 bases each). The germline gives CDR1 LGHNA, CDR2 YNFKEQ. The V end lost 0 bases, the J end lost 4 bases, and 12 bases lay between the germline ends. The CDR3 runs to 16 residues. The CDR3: CASSQEGREPTGELFF. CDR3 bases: TGTGCCAGCAGCCAAGAGGGCAGGGAGCCCACCGGGGAGCTGTTTTTT.